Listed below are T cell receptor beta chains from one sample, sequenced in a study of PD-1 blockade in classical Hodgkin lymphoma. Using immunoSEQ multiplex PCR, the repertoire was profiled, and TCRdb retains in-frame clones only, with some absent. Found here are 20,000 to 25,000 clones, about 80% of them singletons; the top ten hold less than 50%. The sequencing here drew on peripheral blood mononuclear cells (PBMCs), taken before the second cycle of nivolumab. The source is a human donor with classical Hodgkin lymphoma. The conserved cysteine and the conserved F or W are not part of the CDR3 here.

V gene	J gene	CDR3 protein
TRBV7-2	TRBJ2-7	ASSARLGSYEQY
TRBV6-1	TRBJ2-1	ASSSGNEQF
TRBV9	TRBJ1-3	ASSQMGEGGNTIY
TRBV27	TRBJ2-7	ASSLERGGAYEQY
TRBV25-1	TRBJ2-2	ASNAAGSTGELF
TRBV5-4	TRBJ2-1	ASSASGQTYNEQF
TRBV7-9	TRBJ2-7	ASAKRGGNEQY
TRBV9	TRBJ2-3	ASSVVLDTDTQY
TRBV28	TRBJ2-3	ASSATGPASTDTQY
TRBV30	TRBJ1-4	AWRAGGYEKLF
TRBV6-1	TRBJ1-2	ASVGDVGGYT
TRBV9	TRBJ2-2	ASSVDLNTGELF
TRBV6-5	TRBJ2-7	ASSYSRGLEHEQY
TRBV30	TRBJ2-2	AWRPSGEAGELF
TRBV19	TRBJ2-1	ASSPRRGEQF
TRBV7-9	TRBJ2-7	ASCLAGEDYEQY
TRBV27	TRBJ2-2	ASSPAHGQTGELF
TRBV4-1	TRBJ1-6	ASSPQLSSYNSPLH
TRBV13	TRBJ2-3	ASSLRRVSTDTQY
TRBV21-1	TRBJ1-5	ASRLLHWHHQPQH
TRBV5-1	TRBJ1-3	ASSPLGIPGDTIY
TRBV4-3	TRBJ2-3	ASSQDRGDTDTQY
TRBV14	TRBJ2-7	ASSLGGAGQY
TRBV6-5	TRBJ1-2	ASSDSPGGYT
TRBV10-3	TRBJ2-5	AISAQETQY